A selection of T cell receptor beta chains follows, all from one sample in a study of T-cell memory formation after mild COVID-19. A single record per CDR3 protein comes from TCRdb applying MiXCR to the 5' RACE reads. This table has approximately 150,000 distinct CDR3 sequences, roughly 19% appearing once. The sequencing input was PBMCs or a T cell subset sorted from them (not recorded which). These TCRs come from an adult woman who had mild COVID-19 (a few samples of this study predate the infection). Cell type and time point are not known. Both conserved end residues are part of each CDR3. The D gene is left open where the match is weak. Size is omitted from some rows. Given values are once, few, many or a class for expanded clones.

d_call,j_call,clone_size,v_call,cdr3_aa,cdr3_nt
TRBD2,TRBJ2-1,few,TRBV14,CASSPGGYNEQFF,TGTGCCAGCAGCCCCGGGGGGTACAATGAGCAGTTCTTC
TRBD1,TRBJ2-7,NA,TRBV7-9,CASSLQGVYEQYF,TGTGCCAGCAGCTTACAGGGGGTCTACGAGCAGTACTTC
TRBD2,TRBJ2-5,few,TRBV20-1,CSANPPSGRTTF,TGCAGTGCAAACCCCCCTAGCGGGAGGACTACTTTC
NA,TRBJ2-7,NA,TRBV4-1,CASRDPGTGGYEQYF,TGCGCCAGCAGAGACCCCGGGACTGGAGGGTACGAGCAGTACTTC
NA,TRBJ1-1,NA,TRBV20-1,CSAREMARNTEAFF,TGCAGTGCTAGAGAGATGGCGAGGAACACTGAAGCTTTCTTT
TRBD1,TRBJ2-5,NA,TRBV7-9,CASIQGQTQETQYF,TGTGCCAGCATCCAGGGACAGACCCAAGAGACCCAGTACTTC
NA,TRBJ1-1,NA,TRBV6-6,CASSYRRGRGMNTEAFF,TGTGCCAGCAGTTACCGCAGGGGACGAGGGATGAACACTGAAGCTTTCTTT
NA,TRBJ2-3,few,TRBV3-1,CASSQRSGGLSTDTQYF,TGTGCCAGCAGCCAACGTAGTGGGGGCCTCAGCACAGATACGCAGTATTTT
NA,TRBJ1-3,NA,TRBV6-6,CASSLWGGSGNTIYF,TGTGCCAGCAGCCTCTGGGGGGGTTCAGGAAACACCATATATTTT
TRBD1,TRBJ2-3,NA,TRBV6-5,CASSYSGTGKDTQYF,TGTGCCAGCAGTTACTCGGGGACAGGGAAGGATACGCAGTATTTT
TRBD2,TRBJ2-7,NA,TRBV14,CASSPPAGRGIRTYEQYF,TGTGCCAGCAGCCCCCCGGCGGGGAGGGGAATAAGGACCTACGAGCAGTACTTC
TRBD1,TRBJ2-1,NA,TRBV10-3,CAISRPDRWNNEQFF,TGTGCCATCAGTAGGCCGGACAGGTGGAACAATGAGCAGTTCTTC
TRBD2,TRBJ2-5,few,TRBV20-1,CSARGTSGTLQETQYF,TGCAGTGCTAGGGGGACTAGCGGGACCCTTCAAGAGACCCAGTACTTC
NA,TRBJ2-3,few,TRBV7-2,CASSWPEDTQYF,TGTGCCAGCAGCTGGCCCGAAGATACGCAGTATTTT
NA,TRBJ2-7,NA,TRBV11-2,CASSQMTDRNYEQYF,TGTGCCAGCAGCCAAATGACTGACCGCAACTACGAGCAGTACTTC
NA,TRBJ1-2,NA,TRBV27,CASSLPGLTGYTF,TGTGCCAGCAGTCTCCCGGGGTTAACGGGCTACACCTTC
TRBD1,TRBJ2-2,few,TRBV5-4,CASSSWTGRTGELFF,TGTGCCAGCAGCTCTTGGACAGGGAGGACCGGGGAGCTGTTTTTT
NA,TRBJ2-5,NA,TRBV18,CASSQWFGERSETQYF,TGTGCCAGCTCACAGTGGTTTGGGGAACGATCAGAGACCCAGTACTTC
NA,TRBJ2-3,few,TRBV10-3,CATRQVSDTQYF,TGTGCCACCCGACAGGTATCAGATACGCAGTATTTT
TRBD2,TRBJ2-7,NA,TRBV12-3/TRBV12-4,CASSAGDYSYEQYF,TGTGCCAGCAGTGCGGGGGATTACTCCTACGAGCAGTACTTC
NA,TRBJ2-1,NA,TRBV20-1,CSAPDLTDEQFF,TGCAGTGCTCCGGACCTTACGGATGAGCAGTTCTTC
NA,TRBJ1-2,few,TRBV9,CASSVDSNYGYTF,TGTGCCAGCAGCGTAGATAGTAACTATGGCTACACCTTC
NA,TRBJ1-4,few,TRBV3-1,CASSRRQEENEKLFF,TGTGCCAGCAGCCGTCGACAGGAGGAGAATGAAAAACTGTTTTTT
NA,TRBJ2-2,few,TRBV27,CASSKTLIGQLNTGELFF,TGTGCCAGCAGCAAAACCCTGATCGGACAGTTGAACACCGGGGAGCTGTTTTTT
TRBD1,TRBJ2-5,NA,TRBV15,CATSRNRGEETQYF,TGTGCCACCAGCAGAAACAGGGGCGAAGAGACCCAGTACTTC
NA,TRBJ1-5,NA,TRBV7-2,CASSLGWGGARDQPQHF,TGTGCCAGCAGCTTAGGGTGGGGTGGTGCCAGAGACCAGCCCCAGCATTTT
NA,TRBJ2-5,few,TRBV7-2,CASTTSGTLTETQYF,TGTGCCAGTACCACCTCAGGGACGCTAACGGAGACCCAGTACTTC
NA,TRBJ2-7,few,TRBV29-1,CSVRGVLSYEQYF,TGCAGCGTCCGGGGCGTTTTGTCCTACGAGCAGTACTTC
NA,TRBJ1-6,few,TRBV7-3,CASSFDSYNSPLHF,TGTGCCAGCAGCTTTGACAGTTATAATTCACCCCTCCACTTT
NA,TRBJ2-7,few,TRBV7-8,CASSLAGTTYEQYF,TGTGCCAGCAGCTTAGCTGGGACAACCTACGAGCAGTACTTC
TRBD1,TRBJ2-3,NA,TRBV29-1,CSVEPGGHTDTQYF,TGCAGCGTTGAACCAGGGGGCCATACAGATACGCAGTATTTT
NA,TRBJ1-2,few,TRBV29-1,CSVARDRYGYTF,TGCAGCGTTGCCCGGGATCGCTATGGCTACACCTTC
TRBD1,TRBJ2-3,few,TRBV6-4,CASSEQGAGDTQYF,TGTGCCAGCAGCGAACAGGGGGCGGGAGATACGCAGTATTTT
NA,TRBJ2-7,NA,TRBV12-3/TRBV12-4,CASSLGKPQYF,TGTGCCAGCAGCTTAGGGAAACCGCAGTACTTC
TRBD2,TRBJ2-7,few,TRBV6-5,CAAGTSGLEQYF,TGCGCCGCCGGGACTAGTGGGCTCGAGCAGTACTTC
NA,TRBJ2-2,NA,TRBV9,CATGQTGELFF,TGTGCCACCGGACAGACCGGGGAGCTGTTTTTT
TRBD1,TRBJ2-2,NA,TRBV20-1,CRAGQGRYDTGELFF,TGCAGAGCGGGACAGGGGAGGTACGACACCGGGGAGCTGTTTTTT
TRBD2,TRBJ2-1,NA,TRBV9,CASSPSSGTSGYNEQFF,TGTGCCAGCAGCCCCAGCTCCGGGACTAGCGGTTACAATGAGCAGTTCTTC
NA,TRBJ2-2,few,TRBV20-1,CSAPDSTANTGELFF,TGCAGTGCCCCGGACAGTACCGCGAACACCGGGGAGCTGTTTTTT
TRBD2,TRBJ2-5,few,TRBV4-2,CASSQERLAGRQETQYF,TGTGCCAGCAGCCAAGAGAGACTAGCGGGACGACAAGAGACCCAGTACTTC
TRBD1,TRBJ2-7,NA,TRBV6-2/TRBV6-3,CASCPRTGRRHEQYF,TGTGCCAGCTGCCCCAGGACAGGGAGGCGTCACGAGCAGTACTTC
NA,TRBJ2-4,NA,TRBV7-2,CASSFHREGIQYF,TGTGCCAGCAGCTTCCACAGGGAGGGCATTCAGTACTTC
TRBD2,TRBJ2-7,few,TRBV28,CASRTISLSGIGYEQYF,TGTGCCAGCAGAACCATCTCATTGAGCGGGATAGGCTACGAGCAGTACTTC
NA,TRBJ2-7,few,TRBV5-1,CASSLGGGVYEQYF,TGCGCCAGCAGCCTGGGAGGAGGGGTCTACGAGCAGTACTTC
NA,TRBJ1-5,NA,TRBV24-1,CATMSGSNQPQHF,TGTGCCACCATGTCGGGGAGCAATCAGCCCCAGCATTTT
TRBD1,TRBJ1-1,few,TRBV2,CASRSGQGLGEAFF,TGTGCCAGCAGATCCGGACAGGGGCTCGGTGAAGCTTTCTTT
TRBD2,TRBJ2-1,once,TRBV29-1,CSDTSGGKSNEQFF,TGCAGCGATACTAGCGGGGGGAAGTCCAATGAGCAGTTCTTC
NA,TRBJ2-5,once,TRBV30,CAWSQKTQYF,TGTGCCTGGAGTCAGAAGACCCAGTACTTC
TRBD1,TRBJ1-6,many,TRBV29-1,CSVKEDRDSPLHF,TGCAGCGTTAAAGAGGACAGGGATTCACCCCTCCACTTT
NA,TRBJ2-3,NA,TRBV20-1,CSALPWDTQYF,TGCAGTGCCCTGCCGTGGGATACGCAGTATTTT
NA,TRBJ2-3,NA,TRBV9,CASSVSSGAADTQYF,TGTGCCAGCAGCGTAAGCTCGGGGGCCGCAGATACGCAGTATTTT
NA,TRBJ1-5,NA,TRBV7-2,CASSLRTDQPQHF,TGTGCCAGCAGCTTAAGGACCGATCAGCCCCAGCATTTT
TRBD2,TRBJ2-7,few,TRBV27,CASSLRTSGRARYEQYF,TGTGCCAGCAGTCTAAGGACTAGCGGGAGGGCCCGCTACGAGCAGTACTTC
NA,TRBJ2-3,NA,TRBV7-2,CASSLIVRGLFDTQYF,TGTGCCAGCAGCTTAATCGTCCGGGGGCTTTTCGATACGCAGTATTTT
NA,TRBJ1-2,few,TRBV12-3/TRBV12-4,CASSLSQGNYGYTF,TGTGCCAGCAGTTTATCGCAGGGCAACTATGGCTACACCTTC
TRBD1,TRBJ2-7,NA,TRBV20-1,CSADRDRAPYEQYF,TGCAGTGCTGACCGGGACAGGGCCCCCTACGAGCAGTACTTC
NA,TRBJ1-2,few,TRBV19,CASSPQGDYGYTF,TGTGCCAGTAGTCCACAGGGCGACTACGGCTACACCTTC
NA,TRBJ2-2,NA,TRBV2,CASIQQGGTNTGELFF,TGTGCCAGCATTCAACAGGGAGGAACGAACACCGGGGAGCTGTTTTTT
TRBD1,TRBJ1-2,NA,TRBV5-1,CASSSTGDGYTF,TGCGCCAGCAGCTCGACAGGGGATGGCTACACCTTC